This note documents a single TCR beta chain sequence. Profiling relied on immunoSEQ multiplex PCR, and the TCRdb table lists in-frame clones only, not all of them. Here the sample spans 200,000 to 300,000 clones, around 92% being singletons. Looked up from germline, CDR1 is SGHAT and CDR2 is FQNNGV. The CDR3 length is 13 residues. V was shortened by 8 bases and J by 6 bases, with 17 bases between the two germline ends. This entry is derived from a study of blood T cell repertoires in COVID-19. Across the whole study: Acute-phase and convalescent COVID-19 samples originated in the United States, Italy and Spain. The cDNA or gDNA used as material had been derived from T cells, B-cell-depleted T cells, or PBMCs.

This sequence was found in a person aged 18 to 29 with COVID-19, enrolled during active disease. The gene calls are TRBV11-2 and TRBJ2-7; perhaps TRBD2 as D (7 bases). The material sequenced was peripheral blood. DNA of the CDR3: TGTGCCAGCCAAGGGGGAGGGCCCAGCGAGCAGTACTTC. It is translated as CASQGGGPSEQYF.